A single sample gave rise to the 12 T cell receptor beta chains below, sequenced in a study of OX40 agonist ivuxolimab in advanced cancers. Profiled with immunoSEQ multiplex PCR; TCRdb holds only in-frame clones, not every one. The repertoire consists of 70,000 to 100,000 clones, with roughly 80% occurring once and the leading ten covering around 1.1%. Sequencing used CD4+ or CD8+ T cells sorted from blood, obtained in a trial of the OX40 agonist ivuxolimab. Every receptor here comes from an adult with an advanced solid tumor such as melanoma, head and neck, liver or kidney cancer.

The table lists this clone with a count of one. The V gene is TRBV7-8, the J gene TRBJ2-3; TRBD1 agrees at 9 bases. Looked up from germline, CDR1 is SGHVS and CDR2 is FQNEAQ. CDR3 length equals 17 residues. The trim removed 5 bases at V and 2 bases at J, leaving 11 bases unmatched. CDR3 DNA sequence: TGTGCCAGCAGCCCCATTGTTGGGGACAGGGCCACAGATACGCAGTATTTT. Its translation is CASSPIVGDRATDTQYF.

This clone turned up a few times. CDR3 in amino acids: CASSSGGAYNSPLHF. In DNA form, the CDR3 reads TGTGCCAGCAGTTCGGGAGGGGCCTATAATTCACCCCTCCACTTT. The J gene is TRBJ1-6, the V gene TRBV7-2; weak D call: TRBD1 (5 bases). The CDR3 runs 15 residues. Trimming removed 6 bases at V and 2 bases at J, with 11 bases between. In germline, CDR1 is SGHTA, CDR2 FQGNSA.

The rearrangement joins TRBV15 to TRBJ1-1; a weak D match, TRBD1 (5 bases). The V end lost 4 bases, the J end lost 5 bases, and 11 bases lay between the germline ends. CDR1 and CDR2 from the germline V gene are LNHNV and YYDKDF (reference sequence). This CDR3 spans 13 amino acids. CDR3 nucleotide sequence: TGTGCCACCAGCATCGGACGGGGGACTGAAGCTTTCTTT. Its protein product is CATSIGRGTEAFF.

The V and J genes are TRBV18 and TRBJ1-4, with no clear D. Trimming pared 1 base from V and 4 bases from J, leaving 7 bases between. The CDR3 totals 14 residues. CDR1 is KGHSH, CDR2 LQKENI, per germline. CDR3 sequence (DNA): TGTGCCAGCTCACCACGGGGATTTAATGAAAAACTGTTTTTT. It codes for CASSPRGFNEKLFF.

This clone has just a few counts. This specimen includes other DNA sequences encoding the same CDR3. The rearrangement joins TRBV7-2 to TRBJ1-5, with TRBD1 identical over 10 bases. The CDR3 has 16 amino acids. The J segment lost 4 bases and the V segment lost 4 bases, leaving 7 bases of the junction unmatched. The germline gives CDR1 SGHTA, CDR2 FQGNSA. This CDR3 is CASSSRTGQGNQPQHF. The CDR3 DNA reads TGTGCCAGCAGCTCCCGAACGGGACAGGGGAATCAGCCCCAGCATTTT.

In this sample, this clone turned up once. The chain uses TRBV6-5 and TRBJ1-2, with D possibly being TRBD1 (6 bases). Germline V gives CDR1 MNHEY, CDR2 SVGAGI. The CDR3 contains 14 residues. With 6 bases removed from V and 7 bases from J, the gap between germline ends came to 18 bases. The CDR3: CASSNTAGVTGYTF. The CDR3 DNA reads TGTGCCAGCAGCAACACGGCAGGGGTGACTGGCTACACCTTC.

This rearrangement joins TRBV25-1 to TRBJ1-1; D is uncertain. Germline CDR1 MGHDK, CDR2 SYGVNS. The V gene lost 7 bases and the J gene lost 1 base, with 10 bases spanning the gap. CDR3 size: 13 residues. The CDR3 loop is CASTGWSNTEAFF. As DNA, the CDR3 is TGTGCCAGCACCGGGTGGTCGAACACTGAAGCTTTCTTT.

V gene TRBV2 combines with J gene TRBJ1-2; D is undetermined. The CDR3 is 13 amino acids. V was cut by 2 bases and J by 14 bases, with 18 bases left in between. From germline, CDR1 is SNHLY and CDR2 FYNNEI. The CDR3 loop is CASSERIDGPRTF. The CDR3 bases are TGTGCCAGCAGTGAACGGATCGACGGGCCGAGGACCTTC. The variable domain in full, completed from reference TRBV2 and TRBJ1-2, reads EPEVTQTPSHQVTQMGQEVILRCVPISNHLYFYWYRQILGQKVEFLVSFYNNEISEKSEIFDDQFSVERPDGSNFTLKIRSTKLEDSAMYFCASSERIDGPRTFGSGTRLTVV.

J is TRBJ2-2 and V is TRBV7-6, with TRBD2 as a possible D gene (6 bases). The CDR3 has 14 residues. The germline V and J ends were trimmed by 5 bases and 4 bases, with 11 bases remaining between them. CDR1 and CDR2 from the germline V gene are SGHVS and FNYEAQ. The CDR3 reads CASSPLRGTGELFF. CDR3 sequence (DNA): TGTGCCAGCAGCCCTCTGCGGGGCACCGGGGAGCTGTTTTTT.

The chain combines TRBV7-6 with TRBJ2-5, with 7 bases lining up with TRBD1. CDR1 is SGHVS, CDR2 FNYEAQ, per germline. Trimming removed 1 base from V and 4 bases from J; junction bases left unmatched: 12. This CDR3 contains 17 residues. This CDR3 is CASSLGRNTGVAETQYF. DNA of the CDR3: TGTGCCAGCAGCTTAGGGAGAAACACAGGGGTGGCAGAGACCCAGTACTTC. The variable domain in full, with the rest retrieved from reference TRBV7-6 and TRBJ2-5, is GAGVSQSPRYKVTKRGQDVALRCDPISGHVSLYWYRQALGQGPEFLTYFNYEAQQDKSGLPNDRFSAERPEGSISTLTIQRTEQRDSAMYRCASSLGRNTGVAETQYFGPGTRLLVL.

This clone occurred a few times. The CDR3 protein is CASSYGTEGTQETQYF. The DNA of the CDR3 is TGTGCCAGCAGTTACGGGACTGAGGGGACCCAAGAGACCCAGTACTTC. V usage is TRBV6-5 and J usage is TRBJ2-5; D perhaps matches TRBD2 (6 bases). This CDR3 spans 16 amino acids. V dropped 2 bases and J dropped 1 base, with 14 bases sitting between them. The germline V gene has CDR1 MNHEY and CDR2 SVGAGI.

This clone has just one count. This CDR3 reads CASSSGTAWNEQFF. As DNA, the CDR3 is TGTGCCAGCAGCTCCGGGACCGCATGGAATGAGCAGTTCTTC. The chain couples TRBV7-2 to TRBJ2-1, with D perhaps matching TRBD1 or TRBD2 (5 bases each). Germline values: CDR1 SGHTA, CDR2 FQGNSA. This CDR3 is built from 14 residues. V dropped 4 bases and J dropped 7 bases, with 14 bases sitting between them.